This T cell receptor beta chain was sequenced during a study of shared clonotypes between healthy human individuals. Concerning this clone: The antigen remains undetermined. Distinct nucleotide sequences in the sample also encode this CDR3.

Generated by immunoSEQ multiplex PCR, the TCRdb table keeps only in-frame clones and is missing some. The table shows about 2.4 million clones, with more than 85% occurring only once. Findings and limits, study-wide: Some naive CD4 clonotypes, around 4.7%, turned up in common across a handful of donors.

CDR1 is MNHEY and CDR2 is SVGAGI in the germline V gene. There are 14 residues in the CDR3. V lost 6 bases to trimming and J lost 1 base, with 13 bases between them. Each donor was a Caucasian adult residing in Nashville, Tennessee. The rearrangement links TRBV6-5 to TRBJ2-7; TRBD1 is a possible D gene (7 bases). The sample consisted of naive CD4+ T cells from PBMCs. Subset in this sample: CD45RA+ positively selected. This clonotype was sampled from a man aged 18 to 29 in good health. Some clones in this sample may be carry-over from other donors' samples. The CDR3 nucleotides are TGTGCCAGCAGCCGCCCAGGGGGGTCCTACGAGCAGTACTTC. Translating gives CASSRPGGSYEQYF.